Presented here are 2 T cell receptor beta chains from one specimen sequenced in a study of blood T cell repertoires in COVID-19. The data were produced by immunoSEQ multiplex PCR, yet TCRdb's version contains in-frame clones alone and is incomplete. The sample comprises approximately 300,000 clones, 86% of which are singletons, and 1.5% to 2% rests with the top ten. Sequencing used peripheral blood. The receptors here all came from a woman aged 45-60 years with acute or convalescent COVID-19.

DNA of the CDR3: TGTGCCAGCAGCTGGCGGGGAAGCGGGAGCCACAATGAGCAGTTCTTC. Amino acid sequence: CASSWRGSGSHNEQFF. The V gene is TRBV21-1, the J gene TRBJ2-1; TRBD2 was called by the table and not checked on the DNA. TRBV21-1 is a pseudogene. The CDR3 totals 16 residues.

The chain links TRBV28 to TRBJ1-1; D remains ambiguous. The CDR3 has 14 residues. Germline CDR1 MDHEN, CDR2 SYDVKM. V was clipped by 3 bases and J by 7 bases, with 15 bases between them. Written as DNA, the CDR3 is TGTGCCAGCAGTTTCCTTCCTCTATCCCGTGAAGCTTTCTTT. This translates into CASSFLPLSREAFF.